The rows below give T cell receptor beta chains drawn from one sample of a study of blood T cells in healthy people across ages. Each CDR3 protein is one row after TCRdb ran MiXCR on the 5' RACE reads. The profile shows approximately 820,000 distinct CDR3 sequences, approximately 48% of them singletons. Sequences were obtained from blood. The receptor set was obtained from a man aged 55 to 69 in good health. The CDR3 runs from the conserved cysteine through the conserved F or W. Each record gives: clone size, V gene, D gene, J gene, CDR3 protein, CDR3 DNA. The D gene is left open where the match is weak. Only some rows state a clone size, as once, few, many or a class for expanded clones.

NA,TRBV19,NA,TRBJ2-5,CASRGRVEETQYF,TGTGCCAGTAGAGGCAGGGTGGAGGAGACCCAGTACTTC
NA,TRBV5-1,NA,TRBJ2-3,CASSLDEGRTDTQYF,TGCGCCAGCAGCTTGGACGAGGGTAGGACAGATACGCAGTATTTT
once,TRBV19,NA,TRBJ1-2,CASSILGPSWRTYGYTF,TGTGCCAGTAGTATTCTCGGACCGAGTTGGAGAACCTATGGCTACACCTTC
few,TRBV5-1,NA,TRBJ2-7,CASSLDRAPDEQYF,TGCGCCAGCAGCTTGGACAGGGCCCCGGACGAGCAGTACTTC
NA,TRBV20-1,TRBD1,TRBJ2-7,CSAKDWTGMAYEQYF,TGCAGTGCCAAGGATTGGACAGGGATGGCCTACGAGCAGTACTTC
NA,TRBV6-6,NA,TRBJ2-5,CASSYLGVGNRQETQYF,TGTGCCAGCAGTTACCTGGGTGTGGGGAACCGTCAAGAGACCCAGTACTTC
NA,TRBV28,NA,TRBJ1-1,CASSLFLMNTEAFF,TGTGCCAGCAGTTTATTTCTCATGAACACTGAAGCTTTCTTT
NA,TRBV15,TRBD1,TRBJ1-1,CATSSRDRALTEAFF,TGTGCCACCAGCAGTCGCGACAGGGCTCTCACTGAAGCTTTCTTT
few,TRBV12-3/TRBV12-4,NA,TRBJ2-1,CASSTRGALNEQFF,TGTGCCAGCAGTACTAGGGGGGCGCTAAATGAGCAGTTCTTC
NA,TRBV6-2/TRBV6-3,NA,TRBJ2-7,CASSYSLPDNSYEQYF,TGTGCCAGCAGTTACTCACTCCCGGACAACTCCTACGAGCAGTACTTC
NA,TRBV5-1,TRBD2,TRBJ2-7,CASSLGTGTSGSEQYF,TGCGCCAGCAGCTTGGGGACCGGGACTAGCGGGAGTGAGCAGTACTTC
NA,TRBV9,TRBD2,TRBJ2-2,CASSGKLAGGLRELFF,TGTGCCAGCAGTGGTAAGCTAGCGGGAGGGCTGAGGGAGCTGTTTTTT
many,TRBV4-1,NA,TRBJ2-7,CASSQEGADYEQYF,TGCGCCAGCAGCCAAGAGGGGGCGGACTACGAGCAGTACTTC
few,TRBV7-2,NA,TRBJ1-1,CASSLEMWQNTEAFF,TGTGCCAGCAGCTTAGAAATGTGGCAGAACACTGAAGCTTTCTTT
few,TRBV27,NA,TRBJ1-2,CASSAREDYGYTF,TGTGCCAGCAGTGCCCGGGAGGACTATGGCTACACCTTC
NA,TRBV3-1,NA,TRBJ1-2,CASSSGQFYGYTF,TGTGCCAGCAGCTCAGGACAGTTCTATGGCTACACCTTC
few,TRBV29-1,TRBD1,TRBJ2-3,CSGLRDRAWEQYF,TGCAGCGGCCTCCGGGACAGGGCCTGGGAGCAGTATTTT
many,TRBV5-6,TRBD1,TRBJ2-7,CASSLRQGTFSYEQYF,TGTGCCAGCAGCTTGCGACAGGGGACTTTCTCCTACGAGCAGTACTTC
NA,TRBV6-5,TRBD1,TRBJ2-7,CASSKGDSSYEQYF,TGTGCCAGCAGTAAAGGGGACAGCTCCTACGAGCAGTACTTC
NA,TRBV7-9,NA,TRBJ2-1,CASSFVGSGYNEQFF,TGTGCCAGCAGCTTTGTGGGGTCCGGGTACAATGAGCAGTTCTTC
NA,TRBV29-1,NA,TRBJ1-2,CSVALRGQLAYGYTF,TGCAGCGTTGCCCTTCGGGGACAACTAGCCTATGGCTACACCTTC
NA,TRBV18,NA,TRBJ1-1,CASSPQVGRNTEAFF,TGTGCCAGCTCACCCCAAGTAGGCAGGAACACTGAAGCTTTCTTT
many,TRBV29-1,TRBD2,TRBJ2-3,CSVALGLAGSDTQYF,TGCAGCGTTGCTCTTGGACTAGCGGGTTCAGATACGCAGTATTTT
NA,TRBV30,TRBD1,TRBJ2-7,CAWSPADRGPAYEQYF,TGTGCCTGGAGCCCCGCCGACAGGGGTCCCGCCTACGAGCAGTACTTC
once,TRBV21-1,NA,TRBJ1-6,CASSTPRRTGNNSPLHF,TGTGCCAGCAGCACCCCCAGAAGGACAGGGAACAATTCACCCCTCCACTTT
NA,TRBV5-4,NA,TRBJ2-1,CASSLEGGGREQFF,TGTGCCAGCAGCTTGGAAGGCGGAGGGAGGGAGCAGTTCTTC
few,TRBV27,TRBD2,TRBJ2-1,CASRTGGPYNEQFF,TGTGCCAGCAGAACGGGGGGGCCCTACAATGAGCAGTTCTTC
few,TRBV27,TRBD2,TRBJ2-3,CASSPAFYSGGPDTQYF,TGTGCCAGCAGTCCTGCCTTTTATAGCGGGGGTCCAGATACGCAGTATTTT
few,TRBV29-1,NA,TRBJ2-1,CSVASSTGRGEFF,TGCAGCGTCGCTTCCTCGACAGGACGGGGAGAGTTCTTC
NA,TRBV5-6,NA,TRBJ1-6,CASSSIREEDSPLHF,TGTGCCAGCAGCTCGATCAGGGAAGAGGATTCACCCCTCCACTTT
few,TRBV3-1,TRBD1,TRBJ1-2,CASRPEHGQDIYAEGYTF,TGTGCCAGCAGACCCGAGCATGGACAGGATATATATGCGGAAGGCTACACCTTC
NA,TRBV18,NA,TRBJ1-2,CASSPGQTQRSGYTF,TGTGCCAGCTCGCCAGGACAGACGCAGAGATCAGGCTACACCTTC
NA,TRBV21-1,NA,TRBJ2-7,CASSKVLGRGHEQYF,TGTGCCAGCAGCAAAGTTTTGGGCAGGGGGCACGAGCAGTACTTC
few,TRBV12-5,NA,TRBJ1-6,CASGLRGLGSPLHF,TGTGCTAGTGGACTCAGGGGCCTAGGGTCACCCCTCCACTTT
NA,TRBV20-1,TRBD2,TRBJ2-7,CSANPGGPYEQYF,TGCAGTGCCAACCCGGGGGGACCCTACGAGCAGTACTTC
NA,TRBV20-1,NA,TRBJ2-7,CSARDRVVPYEQYF,TGCAGTGCTAGAGATCGAGTGGTTCCCTACGAGCAGTACTTC
many,TRBV15,TRBD1,TRBJ2-1,CATSRGPGQGYNEQFF,TGTGCCACCAGCAGAGGTCCGGGACAGGGTTACAATGAGCAGTTCTTC
few,TRBV5-6,NA,TRBJ2-7,CASSLAQGAYYEQYF,TGTGCCAGCAGCTTGGCTCAGGGTGCATACTACGAGCAGTACTTC
few,TRBV2,NA,TRBJ2-7,CASSERERQYF,TGTGCCAGCAGTGAAAGGGAAAGGCAGTACTTC
NA,TRBV12-3/TRBV12-4,NA,TRBJ1-6,CASSLGSNSPLHF,TGTGCCAGCAGTCTAGGGAGCAATTCACCCCTCCACTTT
NA,TRBV6-5,NA,TRBJ2-4,CASSVSSPPGAGEQYF,TGTGCCAGCAGTGTATCGAGCCCTCCGGGGGCGGGTGAGCAGTACTTC